A single sample gave rise to the 9 T cell receptor beta chains below, sequenced in a study of siplizumab effects on memory and regulatory T cells. The data were produced by immunoSEQ multiplex PCR, yet TCRdb's version contains in-frame clones alone and is incomplete. In the table there are roughly 100,000 clones, 80% to 95% of which are singletons. The sequencing input was CD4+ T cells sorted from blood. These receptors were collected from a human donor in good health.

The chain is built from TRBV28 and TRBJ1-1; D remains ambiguous. The germline V gene has CDR1 MDHEN and CDR2 SYDVKM. This CDR3 is 12 amino acids long. The V and J ends lost 9 bases and 0 bases respectively, with 8 bases between them. This CDR3 reads CASSELNTEAFF. CDR3 sequence (DNA): TGTGCCAGTTCCGAATTGAACACTGAAGCTTTCTTT.

The V and J genes are TRBV27 and TRBJ1-4; D is uncertain. Trimming took 5 bases from V and 5 from J, leaving 12 bases between them. The CDR3 loop spans 14 amino acids. Looked up from germline, CDR1 is MNHEY and CDR2 is SMNVEV (reference sequence). CDR3 residues: CASSPGWENEKLFF. The CDR3 DNA reads TGTGCCAGCAGTCCTGGTTGGGAAAATGAAAAACTGTTTTTT.

V gene TRBV7-2 combines with J gene TRBJ2-2; D uncertain. Trimming stripped 3 bases from V and 5 bases from J, with 4 bases between. This CDR3 is 12 amino acids long. Germline CDR1 reads SGHTA; CDR2 reads FQGNSA. CDR3 protein: CASSLGTGELFF. CDR3 DNA: TGTGCCAGCAGCTTGGGGACCGGGGAGCTGTTTTTT.

CDR3 DNA sequence: TGTGCCAGCAGCAACAGACGTTTTGGGGCGAGCCAGCCCCAGCATTTT. Protein product: CASSNRRFGASQPQHF. The chain links TRBV9 to TRBJ1-5, with TRBD1 as a possible D gene (5 bases). This CDR3 spans 16 amino acids. The germline CDR1 and CDR2 sequences are SGDLS and YYNGEE. V lost 4 bases and J 7 bases, leaving 21 bases between the germline ends.

The gene calls are TRBV14 and TRBJ2-1; 9 nucleotides agree with TRBD2. Germline CDR1 SGHDN, CDR2 FVKESK. The CDR3 runs 19 residues. V lost 4 bases, J lost 4 bases, and 17 bases stayed unmatched. CDR3 residues: CASSLPGGRALLQYNEQFF. The CDR3 DNA follows: TGTGCCAGCAGCCTACCGGGCGGGAGGGCCTTACTTCAATACAATGAGCAGTTCTTC.

This rearrangement joins TRBV5-1 to TRBJ1-1; perhaps TRBD1 as D (6 bases). V lost 6 bases and J lost 5, with 14 bases in between. Germline V gene data show CDR1 as SGHRS and CDR2 as YFSETQ. This CDR3 contains 13 residues. The CDR3 sequence: CASTQQGSTEAFF. CDR3 sequence (DNA): TGCGCCAGCACCCAACAGGGTTCGACTGAAGCTTTCTTT.

The V and J genes are TRBV6-4 and TRBJ2-1; 7 positions agree with TRBD2. V lost 4 bases to trimming and J lost 8 bases; unmatched junction nucleotides: 8. The CDR3 spans 14 residues. Germline CDR1 is MRHNA and CDR2 is SNTAGT. This CDR3 is CASSVASGVDEQFF. As DNA, the CDR3 is TGTGCCAGCAGTGTTGCTAGCGGTGTTGATGAGCAGTTCTTC.

V gene TRBV5-1 combines with J gene TRBJ2-1, with a weak D call TRBD2 (6 bases). This CDR3 spans 12 amino acids. Per germline, CDR1 SGHRS and CDR2 YFSETQ. V was cut by 0 bases and J by 10 bases, with 8 bases left in between. The CDR3 sequence is CASSLEREEQFF. The CDR3 bases are TGCGCCAGCAGCTTGGAACGGGAGGAGCAGTTCTTC.

The chain uses TRBV5-1 and TRBJ2-1; the D is unclear. Germline-derived CDR1 and CDR2 are SGHRS and YFSETQ. The length of the CDR3 is 14 residues. The germline V and J ends were trimmed by 0 bases and 0 bases, with 4 bases remaining between them. The CDR3 DNA sequence: TGCGCCAGCAGCTTGGGGAACTCCTACAATGAGCAGTTCTTC. Translated: CASSLGNSYNEQFF.